The 18 T cell receptor beta chains below come from one sample, sequenced in a study of T-cell reconstitution after alpha-beta-depleted transplantation in children. Preparation of the TCRbeta library used unique molecular identifiers. TCRdb reprocessed the PCR reads via MiXCR and lists one record per CDR3 protein. The sample lists about 610,000 distinct CDR3 sequences, roughly a tenth occurring once. The sequencing here drew on PBMCs from the stem cell graft donor, taken from the stem cell graft. These receptors were collected from a human donor who donated a stem cell graft to a child with acute myeloid leukemia.

This clonotype came up many times. The genes are TRBV20-1 and TRBJ2-5; D possibly matches TRBD1 or TRBD2 (5 bases each). CDR3 length equals 15 residues. Germline CDR1 is DFQATT and CDR2 is SNEGSKA (reference sequence). V shed 4 bases and J shed 2 bases, with 17 bases lying between them. This CDR3 reads CSATQTQRTQETQYF. CDR3 nucleotide sequence: TGCAGTGCTACCCAAACCCAGCGGACACAAGAGACCCAGTACTTC.

Ten or more counts support this clonotype. The chain couples TRBV20-1 to TRBJ2-1, with 9 bases matching TRBD2. Germline V lookup: CDR1 DFQATT, CDR2 SNEGSKA (reference sequence). CDR3 size: 14 residues. Trimming cost V 0 bases and J 8 bases; bases outside gene matches: 5. The CDR3 reads CSAREKVAGDEQFF. For the CDR3, the DNA is TGCAGTGCTAGAGAGAAGGTAGCGGGAGATGAGCAGTTCTTC.

The V gene is TRBV12-3 or TRBV12-4, the J gene TRBJ1-2; D is uncertain. The CDR3 runs to 15 residues. V was trimmed by 7 bases and J by 2 bases, leaving 17 bases between them. CDR3 residues: CASTVTGSFNYGYTF. The CDR3 nucleotides read TGTGCCAGCACCGTTACGGGGAGCTTCAACTATGGCTACACCTTC.

The chain recombines TRBV27 with TRBJ2-7; D not resolved. The CDR3 has 13 residues. Germline V gene sequence: CDR1 MNHEY, CDR2 SMNVEV (reference sequence). Trimming pared 5 bases from V and 3 bases from J, leaving 11 bases between. This chain's CDR3 is CASSLQGIYEQYF. The CDR3 DNA is TGTGCCAGCAGTCTCCAAGGGATCTACGAGCAGTACTTC.

This clonotype was seen a handful of times. The chain uses TRBV6-2 or TRBV6-3 and TRBJ2-2; 10 nucleotides match TRBD2. The CDR3 is made up of 17 amino acids. J gave up 3 bases and V 2 bases, and 6 bases lay outside the gene matches. Per the germline V gene, CDR1 is MNHEY and CDR2 is SVGEGT. CDR3 residues: CASSYLRTSGYTGELFF. The CDR3 nucleotides read TGTGCCAGCAGTTACCTTCGGACTAGCGGTTACACCGGGGAGCTGTTTTTT.

The rearrangement uses TRBV6-1 and TRBJ2-3, with 7 bases aligning to TRBD2. The germline gives CDR1 MNHNS, CDR2 SASEGT. Trimming removed 6 bases from V and 4 bases from J; junction bases left unmatched: 7. CDR3 length: 14 residues. The CDR3, as DNA: TGTGCCAGCAGCCCAGCGGGGAAAGCAGATACGCAGTATTTT. Translating it yields CASSPAGKADTQYF.

This clonotype appeared a single time. V is TRBV28 and J is TRBJ2-7, with D maybe TRBD2 (5 bases). V was trimmed by 4 bases and J by 2 bases, leaving 12 bases between them. Germline V CDR1 and CDR2: MDHEN, SYDVKM. This CDR3 contains 14 residues. CDR3 nucleotides: TGTGCCAGCAGTTCGGACTCAGTGGCCTACGAGCAGTACTTC. Its translation: CASSSDSVAYEQYF.

The table lists this clonotype with many counts. J is TRBJ2-5 and V is TRBV20-1; TRBD2 might be the D (5 bases). Trimming cost V 3 bases and J 4 bases, with 15 bases left between them. Germline V lookup: CDR1 DFQATT, CDR2 SNEGSKA (reference sequence). This CDR3 region has 14 residues. CDR3 protein: CSASFVARGETQYF. The CDR3 DNA follows: TGCAGTGCTAGCTTCGTAGCGAGAGGAGAGACCCAGTACTTC.

The CDR3 DNA is TGTGCCAGCAGCTTAGTTCTGGCGGGCGACAATGAGCAGTTCTTC. Protein product: CASSLVLAGDNEQFF. The gene calls are TRBV11-3 and TRBJ2-1; D is possibly TRBD2 (5 bases). V shed 1 base and J shed 5 bases, with 12 bases lying between them. The V gene's germline CDR1 is SGHNT and CDR2 YENEEA. This CDR3 is built from 15 residues. Supplemented by reference TRBV11-3 and TRBJ2-1, the full variable domain reads EAGVVQSPRYKIIEKKQPVAFWCNPISGHNTLYWYLQNLGQGPELLIRYENEEAVDDSQLPKDRFSAERLKGVDSTLKIQPAELGDSAVYLCASSLVLAGDNEQFFGPGTRLTVL.

This clonotype was counted only a few times. The rearrangement joins TRBV6-4 to TRBJ2-1, with 7 positions matching TRBD1. Unmatched junction bases numbered 4, after V lost 3 bases and J lost 2 bases. Germline V gene lookup returns CDR1 MRHNA and CDR2 SNTAGT. The CDR3 is made up of 15 amino acids. The CDR3 sequence is CASSEAGTAYNEQFF. The CDR3 DNA reads as TGTGCCAGCAGTGAAGCCGGGACAGCCTACAATGAGCAGTTCTTC.

This clonotype occurred many times. The rearrangement uses TRBV20-1 and TRBJ2-7, with TRBD2 matching over 10 bases. The germline V gene has CDR1 DFQATT and CDR2 SNEGSKA (reference sequence). The CDR3 runs 13 residues. J was trimmed by 4 bases and V by 6 bases; bases with no gene match: 6. The CDR3 DNA sequence: TGCAGTGCACCTACTAGCGGGATATACGAGCAGTACTTC. Translation gives CSAPTSGIYEQYF.

This clonotype was observed many times. V and J are TRBV29-1 and TRBJ2-1, with D perhaps TRBD2 (6 bases). The V end was cut by 4 bases, the J end by 4 bases, with 14 bases between. The CDR3 contains 14 residues. CDR1 SQVTM and CDR2 ANQGSEA come from the germline V gene. CDR3 sequence: CSVVRTGLYNEQFF. The DNA for the CDR3 is TGCAGCGTTGTTCGGACTGGACTATACAATGAGCAGTTCTTC.

This clonotype was seen more than once but under ten times. This chain links TRBV3-1 with TRBJ2-4; TRBD1 matches at 8 bases. The CDR3 loop spans 14 amino acids. The ends lost 4 bases at V and 4 bases at J; junction bases unmatched: 3. Germline V lookup: CDR1 LGHDT, CDR2 YNNKEL (reference sequence). CDR3 coding DNA: TGTGCCAGCAGCCCCTGGACAGGGAAAAACATTCAGTACTTC. Its translation: CASSPWTGKNIQYF.

There are a few counts of this clonotype. At one of its ends the junction is not consistent with the germline gene, which may arise from a read error. The chain carries TRBV4-3 and TRBJ2-1; 7 bases line up with TRBD1. Germline V CDR1 and CDR2: LGHNA, YSLEER. The CDR3 runs 13 residues. The CDR3 loop is CASSLGQNGVKLF. The CDR3 coding sequence is TGCGCCAGCAGCCTGGGACAGAATGGGGTTAAGCTCTTC.

With regard to this clonotype: A much larger clonotype is one base distant, so this may be a read error. The chain uses TRBV7-3 and TRBJ1-1, with TRBD1 matching 9 bases. Trimming took 3 bases from V and 12 from J; bases not matched to a gene: 8. The germline V gene has CDR1 SGHTA and CDR2 FQGTGA. There are 13 residues in the CDR3. The CDR3 reads CASSFSGTGRTFF. The CDR3 nucleotides are TGTGCCAGCAGCTTTTCGGGGACAGGGCGAACTTTCTTT.

Regarding this clonotype: A junction end diverges from the germline sequence, so it may reflect a read error. The chain uses TRBV20-1 and TRBJ2-1; TRBD2 matches 9 bases. The V gene's germline CDR1 is DFQATT and CDR2 SNEGSKA (reference sequence). This CDR3 spans 15 amino acids. The CDR3 DNA is TGCTGTGCTAGAGAAAAATCTAGCGGGAAAAATGAGCAGTTCTTC. Residues: CCAREKSSGKNEQFF.

This clonotype was recorded a few times. The chain recombines TRBV29-1 with TRBJ1-2; 7 nucleotides line up with TRBD1. The CDR3 loop spans 13 amino acids. Germline assignment: CDR1 SQVTM and CDR2 ANQGSEA. With V trimmed by 5 bases and J by 4 bases, 7 bases remained unmatched. The CDR3 coding sequence is TGCAGCGTTTCTACCCGGGACAGCTATGGCTACACCTTC. Translated: CSVSTRDSYGYTF.

V is TRBV2 and J is TRBJ2-1; maybe TRBD1 (6 bases). From germline, CDR1 is SNHLY and CDR2 FYNNEI. Trimming took off 5 bases at V and 8 bases at J, with 10 bases between the two ends. The CDR3 consists of 12 residues. CDR3 DNA: TGTGCCAGCAGTACCAGGGGATATGAGCAGTTCTTC. Translating it yields CASSTRGYEQFF.